Listed here are 32 T cell receptor beta chains from one sample, sequenced in a study of OX40 agonist ivuxolimab in advanced cancers. The table came from immunoSEQ multiplex PCR; TCRdb's copy has only in-frame clones and leaves some out. Among tens of thousands of clones, 88% were seen once, and the ten largest hold around a quarter. Material: CD4+ or CD8+ T cells sorted from blood, obtained in a trial of the OX40 agonist ivuxolimab. These TCRs come from an adult with an advanced solid tumor such as melanoma, head and neck, liver or kidney cancer.

V usage is TRBV11-2 and J usage is TRBJ2-7; D is unclear. The V end was cut by 6 bases, the J end by 4 bases, with 7 bases between. The germline V gene has CDR1 SGHAT and CDR2 FQNNGV. The length of the CDR3 is 11 residues. The CDR3 loop reads CASSSVYEQYF. The DNA for the CDR3 is TGTGCCAGCAGTTCCGTTTACGAGCAGTACTTC.

The CDR3 DNA reads TGCGCCAGCAGCTTGGATCCGGGGGGGACCCAGTACTTC. Amino acid sequence: CASSLDPGGTQYF. The rearrangement links TRBV5-1 to TRBJ2-5; 7 bases line up with TRBD2. CDR3 size: 13 residues. Germline V gene data show CDR1 as SGHRS and CDR2 as YFSETQ. After removal of 0 bases from V and 7 bases from J, the junction contained 3 bases not matched to a gene.

The chain joins TRBV30 to TRBJ2-7; D unclear. Germline assignment: CDR1 GTSNPN and CDR2 SVGIG (reference sequence). Between the trimmed V and J ends, which lost 0 bases and 1 base, there was a span of 7 bases. The CDR3 covers 13 residues. CDR3 sequence reads: CAWSVGRSYEQYF. For the CDR3, the DNA is TGTGCCTGGAGTGTAGGCAGGTCCTACGAGCAGTACTTC.

This chain joins TRBV9 and TRBJ2-1; 11 bases line up with TRBD2. Trimming took 3 bases from V and 5 from J; bases not matched to a gene: 4. The CDR3 sequence is 15 residues long. Germline V gene sequence: CDR1 SGDLS, CDR2 YYNGEE. CDR3 in amino acids: CASSGTGLADNEQFF. Written as DNA, the CDR3 is TGTGCCAGCAGCGGGACGGGACTAGCGGACAATGAGCAGTTCTTC.

This chain links TRBV28 with TRBJ2-5; D may be TRBD2 (5 bases). Matching the DNA end better, TRBJ2-7 makes the J call doubtful. From germline, CDR1 is MDHEN and CDR2 SYDVKM. This CDR3 has 14 amino acids. In DNA form, the CDR3 reads TGTGCCAGCAGTTTCAACGGACTTGGGTACGAGCAGTACTTC. This codes for CASSFNGLGYEQYF.

The chain links TRBV7-1 to TRBJ2-7; D is unclear. Being an ORF, TRBV7-1 has a function that is uncertain. This CDR3 region has 12 residues. The V end lost 5 bases, the J end lost 3 bases, and 8 bases lay between the germline ends. CDR3 loop: CASSPGGYEQYF. The DNA of the CDR3 is TGTGCCAGCAGCCCGGGTGGCTACGAGCAGTACTTC.

V usage is TRBV10-2 and J usage is TRBJ1-1; 8 bases fit TRBD1. Germline V gene lookup returns CDR1 WSHSY and CDR2 SAAADI. CDR3 length: 12 residues. Trimming at V came to 8 bases and at J to 5 bases, leaving 4 bases not matched to a gene. CDR3 sequence reads: CASVTGGTEAFF. CDR3 DNA: TGCGCCAGCGTAACAGGGGGGACTGAAGCTTTCTTT.

The V and J genes are TRBV28 and TRBJ1-2, with 10 nucleotides matching TRBD1. V gave up 3 bases and J gave up 6 bases; unmatched junction bases: 1. This CDR3 has 13 amino acids. CDR1 MDHEN and CDR2 SYDVKM come from the germline V gene. CDR3 coding DNA: TGTGCCAGCAGTTTGGGACAGGGGCATGGCTACACCTTC. This translates into CASSLGQGHGYTF.

In regard to this clone: At the DNA level, this CDR3 is encoded by other sequences in the same sample as well. CDR3 amino acids: CASSPWDRVYEQYF. DNA of the CDR3: TGTGCCAGCAGTCCCTGGGACAGGGTTTACGAGCAGTACTTC. The chain recombines TRBV27 with TRBJ2-7; 9 bases line up with TRBD1. The CDR3 runs to 14 residues. Germline CDR1 is MNHEY and CDR2 is SMNVEV (reference sequence). V was clipped by 5 bases and J by 4 bases; unmatched bases: 6.

This rearrangement joins TRBV6-5 to TRBJ1-5, with no clear D. CDR1 MNHEY and CDR2 SVGAGI come from the germline V gene. V was pared by 6 bases and J by 2 bases, with 8 bases between. This CDR3 contains 13 residues. The CDR3: CASSPGGNQPQHF. Written as DNA, the CDR3 is TGTGCCAGCAGCCCCGGGGGCAATCAGCCCCAGCATTTT.

The V call is TRBV28, the J call TRBJ2-7, with 9 bases matching TRBD1. This CDR3 spans 17 amino acids. V lost 6 bases and J lost 5; bases outside the gene matches: 17. Looked up from germline, CDR1 is MDHEN and CDR2 is SYDVKM. The CDR3 is CASSDSGTGLIRHEQYF. CDR3 bases: TGTGCCAGCAGCGATTCCGGGACAGGGCTTATTCGCCACGAGCAGTACTTC.

The sample holds a few counts of this clone. The rearrangement uses TRBV4-2 and TRBJ2-1; 9 nucleotides align to TRBD2. J was trimmed by 7 bases and V by 2 bases; bases with no gene match: 9. The CDR3 has 16 amino acids. Germline CDR1 is LGHNA and CDR2 is YNFKEQ. DNA for the CDR3: TGTGCCAGCAGCCAAAATCTAGCGGGACAGAGGAATGAGCAGTTCTTC. Protein: CASSQNLAGQRNEQFF.

The V call is TRBV4-2, the J call TRBJ2-3, with D possibly matching TRBD2 (5 bases). CDR3 length: 16 amino acids. Looked up from germline, CDR1 is LGHNA and CDR2 is YNFKEQ. V lost 0 bases and J 0 bases, leaving 10 bases between the germline ends. The CDR3 DNA sequence: TGTGCCAGCAGCCAAGAACCGACGGGAAGCACAGATACGCAGTATTTT. Its translation is CASSQEPTGSTDTQYF.

The chain combines TRBV28 with TRBJ1-1, with 7 bases fitting TRBD1. The germline V gene encodes CDR1 MDHEN and CDR2 SYDVKM. This CDR3 comprises 14 residues. The junction had 3 bases not matched to a gene; V was cut back by 3 bases and J by 2 bases. The CDR3: CASSFGTENTEAFF. Here the CDR3 DNA reads TGTGCCAGCAGTTTTGGGACAGAAAACACTGAAGCTTTCTTT.

In its sample, this clone was seen many times. V gene TRBV9 combines with J gene TRBJ2-3; a weak D match, TRBD1 (7 bases). The V end was cut by 4 bases, the J end by 2 bases, with 17 bases between. Per germline, CDR1 SGDLS and CDR2 YYNGEE. This CDR3 region has 16 residues. CDR3 DNA: TGTGCCAGCAGCCCCCGGCAGGGGGGCCCCACAGATACGCAGTATTTT. Protein sequence: CASSPRQGGPTDTQYF.

This chain links TRBV28 with TRBJ2-2, with D uncertain. CDR1 and CDR2 from the germline V gene are MDHEN and SYDVKM. The CDR3 covers 13 residues. V dropped 3 bases and J dropped 4 bases, with 6 bases sitting between them. The CDR3 loop is CASSFIRTGELFF. As DNA, the CDR3 is TGTGCCAGCAGTTTTATTCGCACCGGGGAGCTGTTTTTT.

This chain uses TRBV2 with TRBJ1-4; TRBD1 agrees at 7 bases. The CDR3 consists of 14 residues. From germline, CDR1 is SNHLY and CDR2 FYNNEI. V lost 8 bases, J lost 8 bases, and 11 bases stayed unmatched. The CDR3, as DNA: TGTGCCAGCCGACGCCAGACAGGGATGGAAAAACTGTTTTTT. Translated: CASRRQTGMEKLFF.

The V and J genes are TRBV15 and TRBJ1-1, with D unclear. V lost 5 bases to trimming and J lost 4 bases, with 8 bases between them. Germline V lookup: CDR1 LNHNV, CDR2 YYDKDF (reference sequence). The CDR3 loop spans 12 amino acids. The CDR3 spells CATSEVSTEAFF. For the CDR3, the DNA is TGTGCCACCAGCGAAGTGAGCACTGAAGCTTTCTTT.

This chain joins TRBV14 and TRBJ2-7, with 12 bases matching TRBD1. Trimming took 6 bases from V and 7 from J; bases not matched to a gene: 4. CDR1 and CDR2 (germline): SGHDN, FVKESK. CDR3 length: 13 residues. The CDR3 sequence: CASRGQGAREQYF. DNA of the CDR3: TGTGCCAGCAGGGGACAGGGGGCGCGTGAGCAGTACTTC.

The chain is built from TRBV27 and TRBJ1-1; D perhaps matches TRBD1 (5 bases). Trimming cost V 6 bases and J 1 base, with 9 bases left between them. This CDR3 comprises 13 residues. The germline gives CDR1 MNHEY, CDR2 SMNVEV (reference sequence). This chain's CDR3 is CASRPTGNTEAFF. The CDR3 DNA reads TGTGCCAGCAGGCCTACAGGGAACACTGAAGCTTTCTTT.

The chain uses TRBV29-1 and TRBJ2-7; 7 nucleotides line up with TRBD1. The CDR3 extends over 13 amino acids. The germline V gene encodes CDR1 SQVTM and CDR2 ANQGSEA. V shed 6 bases and J 2 bases; nucleotides not matched to a gene: 7. The CDR3 nucleotides are TGCAGCGTAAGTCAGGGGGACCCCTACGAGCAGTACTTC. Translated: CSVSQGDPYEQYF.

This chain joins TRBV6-5 and TRBJ2-7; 10 positions match TRBD2. Germline values: CDR1 MNHEY, CDR2 SVGAGI. This CDR3 is built from 14 residues. With 6 bases clipped from V and 4 bases from J, the junction kept 6 bases outside the gene matches. The CDR3 bases are TGTGCCAGCAGGGTACCGGGACTAGCGTACGAGCAGTACTTC. Its protein is CASRVPGLAYEQYF.

The CDR3 reads CASSHNDQLGTEAFF. The CDR3 DNA follows: TGCGCCAGCAGCCATAATGACCAACTGGGGACTGAAGCTTTCTTT. The chain carries TRBV4-1 and TRBJ1-1; D not resolved. Germline V gene lookup returns CDR1 MGHRA and CDR2 YSYEKL. The CDR3 covers 15 residues. V dropped 3 bases and J dropped 5 bases, with 16 bases sitting between them.

The chain links TRBV10-2 to TRBJ2-7; no reliable D call. The CDR3 has 14 amino acids. Germline V lookup: CDR1 WSHSY, CDR2 SAAADI. V was trimmed by 5 bases and J by 0 bases, leaving 11 bases between them. This chain's CDR3 is CASSIAGTSYEQYF. In DNA, the CDR3 is TGCGCCAGCAGTATCGCAGGCACCTCCTACGAGCAGTACTTC.

The genes are TRBV10-2 and TRBJ2-5; a possible D gene is TRBD1 (6 bases). Judging by the DNA end, TRBJ2-7 fits better; the J call may be wrong. This CDR3 spans 13 amino acids. The germline gives CDR1 WSHSY, CDR2 SAAADI. Here the CDR3 reads CASNNRDTYEQYF. CDR3 in DNA: TGCGCCAGCAACAACCGGGACACCTACGAGCAGTACTTC.

The chain has TRBV30 and TRBJ2-3; no definite D call. The CDR3 is 12 amino acids. Germline V gene data show CDR1 as GTSNPN and CDR2 as SVGIG (reference sequence). Between the trimmed V and J ends, which lost 2 bases and 6 bases, there was a span of 9 bases. The CDR3 is CAWSLLGDTQYF. For the CDR3, the DNA is TGTGCCTGGAGTCTGTTAGGGGATACGCAGTATTTT.

This chain connects TRBV29-1 to TRBJ1-2; D might be TRBD1 (5 bases). CDR3 size: 13 residues. In germline, CDR1 is SQVTM, CDR2 ANQGSEA. V lost 3 bases, J lost 3 bases, and 11 bases lay in between. CDR3 sequence (DNA): TGCAGCGTTGAGGGGCGACGGGACTATGGCTACACCTTC. Translated, it gives CSVEGRRDYGYTF.

This clone was recorded a few times. The chain recombines TRBV10-1 with TRBJ2-7; unclear D gene. Trimming took 3 bases from V and 2 from J, leaving 11 bases between them. CDR3 length equals 14 residues. Germline CDR1 and CDR2: WNHNN and SYGVQD (reference sequence). In DNA form, the CDR3 reads TGCGCCAGCAGTGAACGCCGTGAGCCCTACGAGCAGTACTTC. It yields the protein CASSERREPYEQYF.

The gene calls are TRBV21-1 and TRBJ2-7. TRBV21-1 is flagged as a pseudogene. The CDR3 totals 14 residues. CDR3 in DNA: TGTGCCAGCAGCAAATTGGACCCCCTCCGCGAGCAGTACTTC. This gives the protein CASSKLDPLREQYF.

This chain links TRBV2 with TRBJ2-7; 10 bases fit TRBD2. V lost 4 bases, J lost 7 bases, and 7 bases stayed unmatched. The CDR3 sequence is 14 residues long. Germline loops: CDR1 SNHLY, CDR2 FYNNEI. In nucleotides, the CDR3 is TGTGCCAGCAGTGGATTAGCGGGAGGTGGTGAGCAGTACTTC. Residues: CASSGLAGGGEQYF. Based on the CDR3 plus reference TRBV2 and TRBJ2-7, the full variable domain is EPEVTQTPSHQVTQMGQEVILRCVPISNHLYFYWYRQILGQKVEFLVSFYNNEISEKSEIFDDQFSVERPDGSNFTLKIRSTKLEDSAMYFCASSGLAGGGEQYFGPGTRLTVT.

This chain joins TRBV2 and TRBJ2-7; D unresolved. Germline V gene data show CDR1 as SNHLY and CDR2 as FYNNEI. The CDR3 loop spans 13 amino acids. Trimming cost V 7 bases and J 2 bases, with 12 bases left between them. The CDR3 sequence: CASMSTDTYEQYF. The CDR3 DNA is TGTGCCAGCATGTCGACGGATACCTACGAGCAGTACTTC.

V usage is TRBV4-1 and J usage is TRBJ2-2, with a weak D call TRBD1 (6 bases). CDR1 is MGHRA, CDR2 YSYEKL, per germline. V shed 5 bases and J shed 1 base, with 8 bases lying between them. The CDR3 sequence is 14 residues long. CDR3 sequence reads: CASSLGQNTGELFF. CDR3 DNA: TGCGCCAGCAGCTTGGGACAGAACACCGGGGAGCTGTTTTTT.